This T cell receptor beta chain is from a study of vaccination and CD4 T cells after COVID-19. For the study at large: Stimuli were overlapping spike peptide pools of SARS-CoV-2 and three common cold coronaviruses (HCoV-NL63, HCoV-OC43, HCoV-229E).

The CDR3 spans 17 residues. The V gene's germline CDR1 is SGHNT and CDR2 YYREEE (reference sequence). The J segment lost 4 bases and the V segment lost 0 bases, leaving 2 bases of the junction unmatched. Sequenced with the Oncomine TCR Beta short-read assay was DNA taken from cultured CD4+ T cells. MiXCR, run by TCRdb on the PCR reads, gives a single entry per CDR3 protein. The sample shows around 19,000 distinct CDR3 sequences, 45% to 60% of them seen only once. To note about this clonotype: Antigen specificity is unknown.

Specified treatment: roughly 10-day PBMC culture with coronavirus spike peptide pools or control peptides (ViraFEST assay). The specimen was CD4+ T cells from blood, cultured in vitro. This TCR came from a human donor who had recovered from COVID-19. This chain connects TRBV5-4 to TRBJ2-1, with 15 bases aligning to TRBD2. CDR3 residues: CASSLGGLAGGYNEQFF. CDR3 DNA sequence: TGTGCCAGCAGCTTGGGGGGACTAGCGGGAGGATACAATGAGCAGTTCTTC.